A selection of T cell receptor beta chains follows, all from one sample in a study of T-cell memory formation after mild COVID-19. MiXCR was run by TCRdb on the 5' RACE reads, yielding one entry per CDR3 protein. The sample lists roughly 320,000 distinct CDR3 sequences; over 25% were seen once. Sequencing used PBMCs or a T cell subset sorted from them (not recorded which). Receptor source: an adult woman who had mild COVID-19 (a few samples of this study predate the infection). Cell type and time point are not known. Both conserved end residues are part of each CDR3. The order of the fields is D gene, J gene, clone size, V gene, CDR3 DNA, CDR3 protein. D genes are given only for firm matches. Only some rows state a clone size, as once, few, many or a class for expanded clones.

-	TRBJ1-3	few	TRBV6-5	TGTGCCAGCAGTTACAGGGCCTCTGGAAACACCATATATTTT	CASSYRASGNTIYF
TRBD1	TRBJ1-5	-	TRBV3-1	TGTGCCAGCAGCCAGGACAGGATGCAGCCCCAGCATTTT	CASSQDRMQPQHF
TRBD2	TRBJ2-1	-	TRBV9	TGTGCCAGCAGCGTCTCTATAGCGGGAGGAGTCACGAATGAGCAGTTCTTC	CASSVSIAGGVTNEQFF
-	TRBJ1-1	-	TRBV12-3/TRBV12-4	TGTGCCAGCAGTTCTACAGGGGAAGCTTTCTTT	CASSSTGEAFF
TRBD1	TRBJ2-7	-	TRBV6-6	TGTGCCAGCAGATGGGACAGCCCCTCCTACGAGCAGTACTTC	CASRWDSPSYEQYF
-	TRBJ2-7	few	TRBV7-6	TGTGCCAGCAGCAAAGACTACTCCTACGAGCAGTACTTC	CASSKDYSYEQYF
TRBD2	TRBJ2-3	-	TRBV9	TGTGCCAGCAACCTAGCGGGCACAGATACGCAGTATTTT	CASNLAGTDTQYF
-	TRBJ1-2	-	TRBV7-8	TGTGCCAGCAGCTTAGAAGGCACGGTCAGGGGCTATGGCTACACCTTC	CASSLEGTVRGYGYTF
TRBD1	TRBJ1-5	many	TRBV20-1	TGCAGTGCTAGAGTAGGCGGGACAGCAAGCAATCAGCCCCAGCATTTT	CSARVGGTASNQPQHF
-	TRBJ1-1	-	TRBV12-3/TRBV12-4	TGTGCCAGCAGGGCTCGTATCCAAGCTTTCTTT	CASRARIQAFF
TRBD1	TRBJ2-4	few	TRBV19	TGTGCCAGTAGTCCCGGACAGGCCCCCACCAAAAACATTCAGTACTTC	CASSPGQAPTKNIQYF
-	TRBJ2-7	-	TRBV12-3/TRBV12-4	TGTGCCAGCAGTTTCCGGGGGACGGAGGTCATCGAGCAGTACTTC	CASSFRGTEVIEQYF
TRBD2	TRBJ2-1	few	TRBV5-1	TGCGCCAGCAGCTTACCTAGCGGCTACAATGAGCAGTTCTTC	CASSLPSGYNEQFF
-	TRBJ1-2	-	TRBV6-2/TRBV6-3	TGTGCCAGCAGACTGGACTTCTCGGGAGGCTATGGCTACACCTTC	CASRLDFSGGYGYTF
-	TRBJ2-3	many	TRBV5-1	TGCGCCAGCAGCTTGGTCCCCACAGATACGCAGTATTTT	CASSLVPTDTQYF
-	TRBJ2-7	-	TRBV29-1	TGCAGCGGGACGGACATGGGGTACGAGCAGTACTTC	CSGTDMGYEQYF
TRBD1	TRBJ1-1	once	TRBV30	TGTGCCTGGAGTGTCCCGGGACAGGGGGCCGCTGAAGCTTTCTTT	CAWSVPGQGAAEAFF
-	TRBJ2-2	-	TRBV24-1	TGTGCCACCAGTGAGGGGAGCACCGGGGAGCTGTTTTTT	CATSEGSTGELFF
-	TRBJ2-2	-	TRBV7-2	TGTGCCAGCAGCTTTTTTTCGTCGACGAACACCGGGGAGCTGTTTTTT	CASSFFSSTNTGELFF
-	TRBJ2-5	-	TRBV6-5	TGTGCCAGCAGTTCTCTCTCCGCTGGGCAAGAGACCCAGTACTTC	CASSSLSAGQETQYF
-	TRBJ2-3	few	TRBV7-8	TGTGCCAGCAGCTTAGCTGGGTACAGCACAGATACGCAGTATTTT	CASSLAGYSTDTQYF
TRBD2	TRBJ2-1	-	TRBV12-3/TRBV12-4	TGTGCCAGCAAAGCGGGGTTACATCACAATGAGCAGTTCTTC	CASKAGLHHNEQFF
-	TRBJ2-7	-	TRBV20-1	TGCAGTGGGGCGCGGGACGAGCAGTACTTC	CSGARDEQYF
-	TRBJ2-1	-	TRBV7-3	TGTGCCAGCAGCTCTAGGGGGGACATCTATGGCAATGAGCAGTTCTTC	CASSSRGDIYGNEQFF
-	TRBJ2-1	-	TRBV4-3	TGCGCCAGCAGTGAAGCGGGCTACTACAATGAGCAGTTCTTC	CASSEAGYYNEQFF
TRBD1	TRBJ2-5	few	TRBV20-1	TGCAGTGCTAACCTACAGGGGGAGACCCAGTACTTC	CSANLQGETQYF
TRBD1	TRBJ2-1	-	TRBV5-1	TGCGCCAGCAGCTTGACCGGACAGGGTCCGGATGAGCAGTTCTTC	CASSLTGQGPDEQFF
-	TRBJ1-1	-	TRBV12-3/TRBV12-4	TGTGCCAGCAGGACATCCGAAGGAACTGAAGCTTTCTTT	CASRTSEGTEAFF
-	TRBJ2-1	few	TRBV18	TGTGCCAGCTCACCATATCCCCAAGGGTCGATGGGGTACAATGAGCAGTTCTTC	CASSPYPQGSMGYNEQFF
TRBD1	TRBJ1-1	-	TRBV20-1	TGCAGTGCTCTCCGGCCAGGGGGCACTGAAGCTTTCTTT	CSALRPGGTEAFF
-	TRBJ1-1	-	TRBV7-2	TGTGCCAGCAGTCAGGGTAGGGCTGAAGCTTTCTTT	CASSQGRAEAFF
-	TRBJ2-2	few	TRBV20-1	TGCAGTGCTAGAGATTTTGGAGAGCGAGACAACACCGGGGAGCTGTTTTTT	CSARDFGERDNTGELFF
-	TRBJ2-7	few	TRBV7-9	TGTGCCAGCAGCTCTAATTATTCGCCCGAGTACTTC	CASSSNYSPEYF
TRBD1	TRBJ1-1	-	TRBV25-1	TGTGCCAGCAGTTGGCAGGGGGCGAACACTGAAGCTTTCTTT	CASSWQGANTEAFF
-	TRBJ2-1	few	TRBV7-2	TGTGCCAGCAGAGAATACGGGGTGAACGATGAGCAGTTCTTC	CASREYGVNDEQFF
TRBD2	TRBJ2-7	few	TRBV7-9	TGTGCCAGCTCCACGGGAGCGGGAGCCTACGAGCAGTACTTC	CASSTGAGAYEQYF
-	TRBJ2-5	-	TRBV5-8	TGTGCCAGCAGCTACCGCAGGGGCTACGAGACCCAGTACTTC	CASSYRRGYETQYF
-	TRBJ1-6	-	TRBV9	TGTGCCAGCAGCGTAGATAGTATTGATTCACCCCTCCACTTT	CASSVDSIDSPLHF
-	TRBJ1-1	few	TRBV7-3	TGTGCCAGCAGATCCCGCACGAACACTGAAGCTTTCTTT	CASRSRTNTEAFF
TRBD2	TRBJ2-5	-	TRBV20-1	TGCAGTGCTAGACCTAGGCCCCCTGCTGGAAGACTAGCGGGACAAGAGACCCAGTACTTC	CSARPRPPAGRLAGQETQYF